These T cell receptor beta chains were read from a single sample in a study of blood T cell repertoires in COVID-19. The protocol was immunoSEQ multiplex PCR, while the TCRdb copy is restricted to in-frame clones and leaves out a portion. This table holds about 330,000 clones, roughly 90% found once. Material for sequencing was peripheral blood. These receptors all come from a woman between 50 and 59 years old with active or convalescent COVID-19. Each CDR3 is given with its conserved first and last residue. D genes are given only for firm matches. Clone sizes are given selectively: once, few, many, or a class where the clone is expanded.

size: .; J: TRBJ2-7; V: TRBV5-6; D: .; CDR3: CASSLGDSSYEQYF; DNA: TGTGCCAGCAGCTTGGGGGACTCCTCCTACGAGCAGTACTTC
size: .; J: TRBJ1-2; V: TRBV24-1; D: .; CDR3: CATSDTGTSSYGYTF; DNA: TGTGCCACCAGTGATACCGGGACATCCTCTTATGGCTACACCTTC
size: .; J: TRBJ1-2; V: TRBV12-3/TRBV12-4; D: .; CDR3: CASSPGWGGGYTF; DNA: TGTGCCAGCAGTCCGGGGTGGGGGGGAGGCTACACCTTC
size: .; J: TRBJ1-4; V: TRBV30; D: .; CDR3: CAWRQAAGEKLFF; DNA: TGTGCCTGGAGGCAGGCAGCCGGCGAAAAACTGTTTTTT
size: .; J: TRBJ2-7; V: TRBV24-1; D: TRBD1; CDR3: CATSDSLGTGELDEQYF; DNA: TGTGCCACCAGTGATTCACTCGGGACAGGGGAGTTAGACGAGCAGTACTTC
size: .; J: TRBJ2-7; V: TRBV27; D: .; CDR3: CASSLSGAGAVYEQYF; DNA: TGTGCCAGCAGTTTATCGGGGGCGGGAGCCGTTTACGAGCAGTACTTC
size: .; J: TRBJ1-5; V: TRBV19; D: TRBD1; CDR3: CASSWGQGGNQPQHF; DNA: TGTGCCTCCTCATGGGGGCAGGGGGGCAATCAGCCCCAGCATTTT
size: .; J: TRBJ1-3; V: TRBV5-4; D: .; CDR3: CASSFYGGQGSSGNTIYF; DNA: TGTGCCAGCAGCTTTTATGGTGGGCAGGGAAGCTCTGGAAACACCATATATTTT
size: .; J: TRBJ1-2; V: TRBV19; D: TRBD1; CDR3: CASSTGTAIVNYGYTF; DNA: TGTGCCAGTAGCACCGGGACAGCCATAGTGAACTATGGCTACACCTTC
size: .; J: TRBJ1-4; V: TRBV30; D: .; CDR3: CAWSSPWGLNEKLFF; DNA: TGTGCCTGGAGTTCTCCGTGGGGGCTTAATGAAAAACTGTTTTTT
size: .; J: TRBJ2-7; V: TRBV12-5; D: .; CDR3: CASGQPPGWEQYF; DNA: TGTGCTAGTGGTCAGCCCCCGGGATGGGAGCAGTACTTC
size: .; J: TRBJ1-2; V: TRBV19; D: TRBD1; CDR3: CASIPLTGSYGYTF; DNA: TGTGCCAGTATACCCCTGACAGGGTCGTATGGCTACACCTTC
size: .; J: TRBJ1-2; V: TRBV7-2; D: .; CDR3: CASSPEKFPYGYTF; DNA: TGTGCCAGCAGCCCAGAAAAGTTTCCCTATGGCTACACCTTC
size: once; J: TRBJ1-6; V: TRBV4-2; D: .; CDR3: CASSQDGPRYNSPLHF; DNA: TGTGCCAGCAGCCAAGACGGTCCCCGCTATAATTCACCCCTCCACTTT
size: .; J: TRBJ1-6; V: TRBV23-1; D: .; CDR3: CASRQGSYNSPLHF; DNA: TGCGCCAGCAGACAGGGATCCTATAATTCACCCCTCCACTTT
size: few; J: TRBJ1-1; V: TRBV15; D: .; CDR3: CATRRGGAMNTEAFF; DNA: TGTGCCACCAGAAGAGGAGGAGCGATGAACACTGAAGCTTTCTTT
size: .; J: TRBJ1-6; V: TRBV21-1; D: .; CDR3: CASSKRGEGYNSPLHF; DNA: TGTGCCAGCAGCAAAAGGGGGGAGGGCTATAATTCACCCCTCCACTTT
size: once; J: TRBJ1-1; V: TRBV12-5; D: .; CDR3: CASGLAQGGGRTEAFF; DNA: TGTGCTAGTGGTTTGGCACAGGGCGGAGGAAGGACTGAAGCTTTCTTT
size: .; J: TRBJ2-1; V: TRBV7-9; D: TRBD2; CDR3: CASSSNQLAGGEQFF; DNA: TGTGCCAGCAGCTCAAATCAACTAGCGGGGGGTGAGCAGTTCTTC
size: .; J: TRBJ1-1; V: TRBV4-1; D: .; CDR3: CASSQDRDTEAFF; DNA: TGCGCCAGCAGCCAAGATCGGGACACTGAAGCTTTCTTT
size: .; J: TRBJ2-3; V: TRBV7-8; D: TRBD1; CDR3: CASSLQGGFADTQYF; DNA: TGTGCCAGCAGCTTACAAGGGGGCTTTGCAGATACGCAGTATTTT
size: once; J: TRBJ1-1; V: TRBV29-1; D: .; CDR3: CSVEDPGTEAFF; DNA: TGCAGCGTTGAAGATCCAGGTACTGAAGCTTTCTTT
size: .; J: TRBJ1-1; V: TRBV18; D: .; CDR3: CASSPRDINTEAFF; DNA: TGTGCCAGCTCACCCCGGGACATAAACACTGAAGCTTTCTTT
size: once; J: TRBJ2-6; V: TRBV9; D: TRBD2; CDR3: CASSVDWLAGVSGANVLTF; DNA: TGTGCCAGCAGCGTAGATTGGCTAGCGGGGGTCTCTGGGGCCAACGTCCTGACTTTC
size: .; J: TRBJ2-5; V: TRBV10-1; D: .; CDR3: CASSESAGELRETQYF; DNA: TGCGCCAGCAGTGAGTCGGCAGGGGAGCTTAGGGAGACCCAGTACTTC
size: .; J: TRBJ2-7; V: TRBV4-1; D: TRBD2; CDR3: CASSQGLAGGRTSTYEQYF; DNA: TGCGCCAGCAGCCAAGGACTAGCGGGGGGCCGTACTTCGACCTACGAGCAGTACTTC
size: .; J: TRBJ2-1; V: TRBV11-2; D: TRBD2; CDR3: CASSLDGLARDEQFF; DNA: TGTGCCAGCAGCTTAGACGGACTAGCTCGGGATGAGCAGTTCTTC
size: .; J: TRBJ2-7; V: TRBV3-1/TRBV3-2; D: .; CDR3: CASSQDTPSSYEQYF; DNA: TGTGCCAGCAGCCAAGATACCCCCAGCTCCTACGAGCAGTACTTC
size: few; J: TRBJ2-7; V: TRBV4-2; D: .; CDR3: CASSQDRGYEQYF; DNA: TGTGCCAGCAGCCAAGATCGAGGCTACGAGCAGTACTTC
size: .; J: TRBJ1-1; V: TRBV7-9; D: .; CDR3: CASSLALSQGPEAFF; DNA: TGTGCCAGCAGCTTAGCGCTATCCCAGGGGCCTGAAGCTTTCTTT
size: .; J: TRBJ2-5; V: TRBV4-2; D: TRBD2; CDR3: CASSQSSGRWETQYF; DNA: TGTGCCAGCAGCCAATCTAGCGGGAGATGGGAGACCCAGTACTTC
size: .; J: TRBJ2-2; V: TRBV5-1; D: .; CDR3: CASSLFGAGELFF; DNA: TGCGCCAGCAGCTTATTCGGGGCCGGGGAGCTGTTTTTT
size: .; J: TRBJ2-7; V: TRBV2; D: .; CDR3: CASSEPRPFVGEQYF; DNA: TGTGCCAGCAGTGAACCGAGGCCCTTCGTTGGGGAGCAGTACTTC
size: few; J: TRBJ2-7; V: TRBV7-2; D: .; CDR3: CASSFGSSYEQYF; DNA: TGTGCCAGCAGCTTCGGGAGCTCCTACGAGCAGTACTTC
size: once; J: TRBJ1-2; V: TRBV7-9; D: .; CDR3: CASSLVWQEDGYTF; DNA: TGTGCCAGCAGCTTAGTGTGGCAGGAGGATGGCTACACCTTC
size: .; J: TRBJ1-2; V: TRBV25-1; D: .; CDR3: CASSERLGRGGYGYTF; DNA: TGTGCCAGTAGTGAACGCCTAGGCAGGGGCGGGTATGGCTACACCTTC
size: once; J: TRBJ2-3; V: TRBV5-1; D: TRBD2; CDR3: CASSSRTGTSGSGDTQYF; DNA: TGCGCCAGCAGCTCTCGAACCGGGACTAGCGGGAGCGGGGATACGCAGTATTTT
size: .; J: TRBJ2-1; V: TRBV29-1; D: .; CDR3: CSVGVSITYNEQFF; DNA: TGCAGCGTTGGAGTTAGTATTACCTACAATGAGCAGTTCTTC
size: .; J: TRBJ2-1; V: TRBV7-9; D: .; CDR3: CASSLLLQFF; DNA: TGTGCCAGCAGCTTACTCCTGCAGTTCTTC
size: .; J: TRBJ1-1; V: TRBV7-2; D: .; CDR3: CASSFLGAANTEAFF; DNA: TGTGCCAGCAGCTTCCTAGGGGCGGCGAACACTGAAGCTTTCTTT
size: .; J: TRBJ1-1; V: TRBV18; D: .; CDR3: CASSPLSGENTEAFF; DNA: TGTGCCAGCTCACCACTGTCAGGGGAGAACACTGAAGCTTTCTTT